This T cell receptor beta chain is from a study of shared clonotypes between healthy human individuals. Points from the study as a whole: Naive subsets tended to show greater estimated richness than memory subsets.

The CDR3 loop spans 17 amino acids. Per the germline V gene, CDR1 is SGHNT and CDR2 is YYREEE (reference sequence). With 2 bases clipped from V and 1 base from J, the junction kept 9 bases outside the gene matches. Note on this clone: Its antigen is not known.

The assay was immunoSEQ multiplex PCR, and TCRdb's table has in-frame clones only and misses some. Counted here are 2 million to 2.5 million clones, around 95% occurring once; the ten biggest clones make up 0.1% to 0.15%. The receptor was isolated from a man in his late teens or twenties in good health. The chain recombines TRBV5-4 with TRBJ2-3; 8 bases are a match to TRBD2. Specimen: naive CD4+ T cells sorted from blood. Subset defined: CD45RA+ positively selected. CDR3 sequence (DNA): TGTGCCAGCAGCTTATCCGCCGGGACTAGGGGCACAGATACGCAGTATTTT. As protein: CASSLSAGTRGTDTQYF.